This TCR beta chain was obtained from a study of T cell changes during pregnancy in multiple sclerosis. The assay was immunoSEQ multiplex PCR, and TCRdb's table has in-frame clones only and misses some. The data show 35,000 to 45,000 clones, approximately 94% seen once. J was trimmed by 6 bases and V by 6 bases; bases with no gene match: 6. The germline V gene has CDR1 ENHRY and CDR2 SYGVKD. The CDR3 length is 13 residues. This specimen consisted of peripheral blood, obtained before pregnancy. The genes are TRBV10-3 and TRBJ2-3; 7 bases are a match to TRBD1. This TCR was recovered from a female donor with multiple sclerosis, enrolled in a pregnancy study. CDR3 sequence reads: CAISQTGIDTQYF. Here the CDR3 DNA reads TGTGCCATCAGCCAGACAGGGATTGATACGCAGTATTTT.